Sequencing of this T cell receptor (beta chain) was carried out in a study of cytomegalovirus exposure and HLA in healthy donors. The CDR3 has 13 amino acids. V shed 1 base and J shed 3 bases, with 6 bases lying between them. The V gene's germline CDR1 is SGHTA and CDR2 FQGNSA. This clone showed up just a few times. Its cognate antigen is unknown. Amplification used 60 Vbeta primers and 13 Jbeta primers. Repertoires were generated with immunoSEQ multiplex PCR, while TCRdb's copy carries only in-frame clones and drops some. Of about 140,000 clones detected, roughly 9.7% appear once; the ten largest clones hold 1.8%. The study's findings and limits: Later analysis indicated greater clonal expansion among HLA-associated TCR beta chains than among equally common other chains. TCR beta chains numbering under 200 were designated cytomegalovirus-associated. In a later analysis, donors in an Asian-associated ancestry cluster reportedly had fewer N-insertions in productive TCRs than the cohort mean. Sequencing likely produced, as an artifact, a cluster of highly shared sequence variants.

The sequence was obtained from a man aged 50 to 59 in good health and CMV-seronegative. Sequenced material: PBMCs. This sequence joins TRBV7-2 and TRBJ1-2; D ambiguous. As DNA, the CDR3 is TGTGCCAGCAGCTTAGAACAGTACTATGGCTACACCTTC. Translation gives CASSLEQYYGYTF.